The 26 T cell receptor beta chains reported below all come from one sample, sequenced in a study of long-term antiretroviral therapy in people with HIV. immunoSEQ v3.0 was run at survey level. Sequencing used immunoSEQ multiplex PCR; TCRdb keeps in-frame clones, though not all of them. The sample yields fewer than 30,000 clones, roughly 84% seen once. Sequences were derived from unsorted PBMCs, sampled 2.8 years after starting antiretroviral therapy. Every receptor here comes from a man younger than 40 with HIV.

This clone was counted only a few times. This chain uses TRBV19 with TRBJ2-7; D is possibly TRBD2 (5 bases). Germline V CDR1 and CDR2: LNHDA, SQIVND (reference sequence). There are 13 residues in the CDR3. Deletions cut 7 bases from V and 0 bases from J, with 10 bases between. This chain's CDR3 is CASMSGTSYEQYF. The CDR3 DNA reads TGTGCCAGTATGAGCGGTACCTCCTACGAGCAGTACTTC.

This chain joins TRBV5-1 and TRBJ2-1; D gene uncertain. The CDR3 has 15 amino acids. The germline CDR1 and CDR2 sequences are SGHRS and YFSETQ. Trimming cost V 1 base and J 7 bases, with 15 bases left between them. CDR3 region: CASSLIRQLNNEQFF. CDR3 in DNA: TGCGCCAGCAGCTTGATCAGACAATTGAATAATGAGCAGTTCTTC.

The CDR3 protein is CASRGTSGRSYEQYF. The CDR3 region has the DNA TGTGCCAGCAGGGGGACTAGCGGGAGGTCCTACGAGCAGTACTTC. This rearrangement joins TRBV28 to TRBJ2-7; 15 nucleotides line up with TRBD2. Germline V gene data show CDR1 as MDHEN and CDR2 as SYDVKM. The CDR3 has 15 residues. J gave up 1 base and V 6 bases, and 1 base lay outside the gene matches. Filled out from reference TRBV28 and TRBJ2-7, the complete variable domain reads DVKVTQSSRYLVKRTGEKVFLECVQDMDHENMFWYRQDPGLGLRLIYFSYDVKMKEKGDIPEGYSVSREKKERFSLILESASTNQTSMYLCASRGTSGRSYEQYFGPGTRLTVT.

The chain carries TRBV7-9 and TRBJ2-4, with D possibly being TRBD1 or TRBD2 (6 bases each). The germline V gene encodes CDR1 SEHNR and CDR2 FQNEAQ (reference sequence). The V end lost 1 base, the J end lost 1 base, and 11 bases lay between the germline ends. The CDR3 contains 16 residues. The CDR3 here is CASSLGPGAAKNIQYF. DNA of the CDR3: TGTGCCAGCAGCTTAGGCCCGGGGGCCGCCAAAAACATTCAGTACTTC.

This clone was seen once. The CDR3 bases are TGTGCCACCAGCAGAGGGACTAGCGGGGGCTCCTCTGTCTACAATGAGCAGTTCTTC. This sequence encodes CATSRGTSGGSSVYNEQFF. The gene calls are TRBV15 and TRBJ2-1; TRBD2 matches at 13 bases. The CDR3 spans 19 residues. J was trimmed by 3 bases and V by 1 base; bases with no gene match: 9. Looked up from germline, CDR1 is LNHNV and CDR2 is YYDKDF (reference sequence).

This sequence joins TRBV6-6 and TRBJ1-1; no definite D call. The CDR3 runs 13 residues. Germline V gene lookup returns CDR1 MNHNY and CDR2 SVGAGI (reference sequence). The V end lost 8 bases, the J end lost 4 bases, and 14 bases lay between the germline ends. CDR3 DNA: TGTGCCAGCGTAGGAGCCCCAACCACTGAAGCTTTCTTT. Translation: CASVGAPTTEAFF.

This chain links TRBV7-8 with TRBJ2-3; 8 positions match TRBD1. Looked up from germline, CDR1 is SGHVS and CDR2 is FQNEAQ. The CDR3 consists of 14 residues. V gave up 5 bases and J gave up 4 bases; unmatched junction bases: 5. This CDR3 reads CASSLGQGADTQYF. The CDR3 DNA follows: TGTGCCAGCAGCCTTGGACAGGGTGCAGATACGCAGTATTTT.

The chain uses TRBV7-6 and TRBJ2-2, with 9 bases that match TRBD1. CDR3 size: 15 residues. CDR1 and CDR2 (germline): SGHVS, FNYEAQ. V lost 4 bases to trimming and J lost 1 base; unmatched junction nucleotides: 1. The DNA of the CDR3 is TGTGCCAGCAGCTCGACAGGGGGGAACACCGGGGAGCTGTTTTTT. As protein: CASSSTGGNTGELFF.

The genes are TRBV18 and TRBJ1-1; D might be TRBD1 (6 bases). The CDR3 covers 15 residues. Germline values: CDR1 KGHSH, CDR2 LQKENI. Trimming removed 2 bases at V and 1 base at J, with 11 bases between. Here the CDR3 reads CASSPTRGPNTEAFF. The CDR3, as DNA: TGTGCCAGCTCACCAACCAGGGGCCCGAACACTGAAGCTTTCTTT.

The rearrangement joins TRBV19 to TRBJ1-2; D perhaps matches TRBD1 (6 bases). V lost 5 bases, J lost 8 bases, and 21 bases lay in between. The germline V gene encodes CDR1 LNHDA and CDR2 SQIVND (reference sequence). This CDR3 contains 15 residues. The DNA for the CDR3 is TGTGCCAGTAGTTCGGACAGCCGACGCGGGGGGGGCTACACCTTC. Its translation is CASSSDSRRGGGYTF.

CDR3 region: CASGTGTLTGRAQEQFF. The CDR3 DNA follows: TGTGCTAGTGGTACCGGAACCCTAACCGGGAGGGCCCAGGAGCAGTTCTTC. V usage is TRBV12-5 and J usage is TRBJ2-1; 8 positions agree with TRBD2. Germline-derived CDR1 and CDR2 are LGHNT and FRNRAP. The CDR3 has 17 residues. J was trimmed by 10 bases and V by 5 bases; bases with no gene match: 19.

Here the CDR3 reads CASSFGSRQVDGYTF. In DNA, the CDR3 is TGTGCCAGCAGTTTCGGGTCCAGGCAGGTGGATGGCTACACCTTC. This chain uses TRBV28 with TRBJ1-2; D call uncertain. This CDR3 is built from 15 residues. Germline V gives CDR1 MDHEN, CDR2 SYDVKM. With 3 bases removed from V and 6 bases from J, the gap between germline ends came to 17 bases.

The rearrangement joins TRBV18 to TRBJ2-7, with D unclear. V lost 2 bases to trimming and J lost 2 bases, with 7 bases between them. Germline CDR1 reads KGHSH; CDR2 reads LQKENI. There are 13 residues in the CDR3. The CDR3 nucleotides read TGTGCCAGCTCACCAGTCATCGCCTACGAGCAGTACTTC. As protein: CASSPVIAYEQYF.

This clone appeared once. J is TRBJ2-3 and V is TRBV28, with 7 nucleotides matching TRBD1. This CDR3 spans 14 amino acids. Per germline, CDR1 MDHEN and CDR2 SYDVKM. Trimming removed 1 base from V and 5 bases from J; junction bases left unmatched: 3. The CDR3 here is CASSLSQGLDTQYF. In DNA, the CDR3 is TGTGCCAGCAGTTTATCACAGGGGTTAGATACGCAGTATTTT.

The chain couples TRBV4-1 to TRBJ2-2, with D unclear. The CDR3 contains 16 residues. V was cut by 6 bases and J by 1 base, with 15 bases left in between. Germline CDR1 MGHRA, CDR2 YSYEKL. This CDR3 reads CASRSTGSLNTGELFF. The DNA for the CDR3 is TGCGCCAGCAGGTCGACCGGGTCCTTGAACACCGGGGAGCTGTTTTTT.

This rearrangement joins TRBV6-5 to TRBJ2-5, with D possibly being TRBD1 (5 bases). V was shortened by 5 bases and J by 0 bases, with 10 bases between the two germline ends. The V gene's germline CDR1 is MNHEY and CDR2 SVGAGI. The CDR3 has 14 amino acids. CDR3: CASSPTGNQETQYF. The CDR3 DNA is TGTGCCAGCAGTCCCACAGGCAACCAAGAGACCCAGTACTTC.

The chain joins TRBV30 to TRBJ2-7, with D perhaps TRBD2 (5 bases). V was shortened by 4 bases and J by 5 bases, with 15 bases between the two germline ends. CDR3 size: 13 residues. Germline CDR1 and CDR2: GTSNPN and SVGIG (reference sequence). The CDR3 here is CAWIKLGFDEQYF. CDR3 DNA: TGTGCCTGGATTAAACTAGGGTTTGACGAGCAGTACTTC.

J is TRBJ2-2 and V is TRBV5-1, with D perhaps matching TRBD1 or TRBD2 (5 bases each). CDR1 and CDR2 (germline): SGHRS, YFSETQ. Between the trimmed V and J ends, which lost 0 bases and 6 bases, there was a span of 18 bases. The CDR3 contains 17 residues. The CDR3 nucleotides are TGCGCCAGCAGCTTGGTTAAGGTCACCCAGGGACCCGGGGAGCTGTTTTTT. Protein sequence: CASSLVKVTQGPGELFF. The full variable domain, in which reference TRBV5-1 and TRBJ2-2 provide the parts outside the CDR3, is KAGVTQTPRYLIKTRGQQVTLSCSPISGHRSVSWYQQTPGQGLQFLFEYFSETQRNKGNFPGRFSGRQFSNSRSEMNVSTLELGDSALYLCASSLVKVTQGPGELFFGEGSRLTVL.

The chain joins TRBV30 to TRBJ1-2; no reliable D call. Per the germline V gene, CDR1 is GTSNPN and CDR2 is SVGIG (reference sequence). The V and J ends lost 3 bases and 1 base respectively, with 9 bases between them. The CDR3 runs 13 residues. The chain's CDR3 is CAWRADHNYGYTF. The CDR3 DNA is TGTGCCTGGAGGGCAGATCATAACTATGGCTACACCTTC.

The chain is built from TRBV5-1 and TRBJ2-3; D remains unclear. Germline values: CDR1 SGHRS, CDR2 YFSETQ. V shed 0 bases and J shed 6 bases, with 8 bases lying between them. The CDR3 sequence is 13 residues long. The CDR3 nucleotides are TGCGCCAGCAGCTTGGGAACGTCGGATACGCAGTATTTT. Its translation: CASSLGTSDTQYF. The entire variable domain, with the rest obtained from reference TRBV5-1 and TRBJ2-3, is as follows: KAGVTQTPRYLIKTRGQQVTLSCSPISGHRSVSWYQQTPGQGLQFLFEYFSETQRNKGNFPGRFSGRQFSNSRSEMNVSTLELGDSALYLCASSLGTSDTQYFGPGTRLTVL.

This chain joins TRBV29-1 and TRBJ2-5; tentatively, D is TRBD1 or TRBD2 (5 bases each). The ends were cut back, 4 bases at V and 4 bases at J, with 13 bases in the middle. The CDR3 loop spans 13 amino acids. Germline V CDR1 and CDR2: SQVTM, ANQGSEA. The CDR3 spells CSVAFGAGETQYF. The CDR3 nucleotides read TGCAGCGTTGCGTTCGGGGCTGGAGAGACCCAGTACTTC.

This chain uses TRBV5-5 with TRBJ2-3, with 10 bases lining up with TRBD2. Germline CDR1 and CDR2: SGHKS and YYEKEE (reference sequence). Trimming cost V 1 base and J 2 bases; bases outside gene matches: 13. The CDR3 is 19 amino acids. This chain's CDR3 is CASSLNARSSGRSTDTQYF. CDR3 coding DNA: TGTGCCAGCAGCTTGAATGCTCGGAGTAGCGGGAGGTCCACAGATACGCAGTATTTT.

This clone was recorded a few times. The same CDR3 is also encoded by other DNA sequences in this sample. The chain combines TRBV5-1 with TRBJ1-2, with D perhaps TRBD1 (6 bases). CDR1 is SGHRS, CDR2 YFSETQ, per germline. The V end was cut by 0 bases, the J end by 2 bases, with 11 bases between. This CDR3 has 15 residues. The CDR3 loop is CASSLEAGANYGYTF. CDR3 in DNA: TGCGCCAGCAGCTTGGAGGCAGGGGCCAACTATGGCTACACCTTC.

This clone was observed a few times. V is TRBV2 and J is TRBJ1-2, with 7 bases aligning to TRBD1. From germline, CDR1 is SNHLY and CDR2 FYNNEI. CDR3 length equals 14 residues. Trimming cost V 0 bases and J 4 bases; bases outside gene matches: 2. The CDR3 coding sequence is TGTGCCAGCAGTGAAGCAGGGGGCGTCTATGGCTACACCTTC. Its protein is CASSEAGGVYGYTF.

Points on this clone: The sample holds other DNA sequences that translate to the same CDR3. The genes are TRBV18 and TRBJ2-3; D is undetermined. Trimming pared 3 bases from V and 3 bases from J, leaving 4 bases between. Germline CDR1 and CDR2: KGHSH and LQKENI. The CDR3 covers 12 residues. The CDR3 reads CASSPDTDTQYF. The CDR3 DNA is TGTGCCAGCTCACCGGATACAGATACGCAGTATTTT.

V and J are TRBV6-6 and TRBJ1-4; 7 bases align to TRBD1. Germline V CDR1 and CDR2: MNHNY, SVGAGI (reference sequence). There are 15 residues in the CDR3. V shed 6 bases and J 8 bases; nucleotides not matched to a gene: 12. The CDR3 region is CASREPGQRREKLFF. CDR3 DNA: TGTGCCAGCAGGGAGCCGGGACAGCGACGCGAAAAACTGTTTTTT.